The 13 T cell receptor beta chains below come from one sample, sequenced in a study of T-cell reconstitution after alpha-beta-depleted transplantation in children. During its preparation, the TCRbeta library received unique molecular identifiers. From the PCR reads, TCRdb called clonotypes with MiXCR, one entry per CDR3 protein. There are tens of thousands of distinct CDR3 sequences in the sample; 40% to 55% occur only once, and 98% lies in the top ten. This specimen consisted of PBMCs, mostly from graft donor cells, obtained 360 days after TCRalphabeta/CD19-depleted stem cell transplant. Receptors originate from a male patient aged 10 to 17 who had a stem cell transplant for acute lymphoblastic leukemia, so the T cells may come from the graft donor.

This chain connects TRBV5-1 to TRBJ2-1, with 10 bases identical to TRBD1. CDR1 and CDR2 (germline): SGHRS, YFSETQ. J gave up 6 bases and V 4 bases, and 7 bases lay outside the gene matches. The CDR3 runs 15 residues. The CDR3 loop is CASSPGQGRFNEQFF. CDR3 sequence (DNA): TGCGCCAGCAGCCCGGGACAGGGGAGGTTCAATGAGCAGTTCTTC.

This clonotype was detected only a few times. The rearrangement uses TRBV10-1 and TRBJ2-7; D gene unclear. The CDR3 covers 12 residues. The ends were cut back, 7 bases at V and 5 bases at J, with 12 bases in the middle. The V gene's germline CDR1 is WNHNN and CDR2 SYGVQD (reference sequence). The CDR3 DNA reads as TGCGCCAGCAAGAGATCCTACAACGAGCAGTACTTC. As protein: CASKRSYNEQYF.

The V gene is TRBV6-2 or TRBV6-3, the J gene TRBJ2-2, with 10 bases aligning to TRBD2. The V and J ends lost 5 bases and 5 bases, in that order; junction bases with no gene match: 2. Germline CDR1 MNHEY, CDR2 SVGEGT. This CDR3 region has 14 residues. CDR3 amino acids: CASSRTSGTGELFF. The CDR3 DNA is TGTGCCAGCAGTCGGACTAGCGGAACCGGGGAGCTGTTTTTT.

The rearrangement uses TRBV20-1 and TRBJ2-7; D is uncertain. The CDR3 extends over 15 amino acids. The V end lost 1 base, the J end lost 5 bases, and 18 bases lay between the germline ends. Germline V lookup: CDR1 DFQATT, CDR2 SNEGSKA (reference sequence). CDR3 bases: TGCAGTGCTAGAGGTGCTCCCAACACGAACCACGAGCAGTACTTC. It codes for CSARGAPNTNHEQYF.

The rearrangement joins TRBV5-6 to TRBJ1-2; 7 nucleotides match TRBD1. The CDR3 length is 14 residues. Trimming took 3 bases from V and 7 from J; bases not matched to a gene: 9. The germline V gene encodes CDR1 SGHDT and CDR2 YYEEEE. CDR3 sequence: CASSYRGFLSGYTF. The CDR3 DNA reads TGTGCCAGCAGCTACAGGGGATTCTTATCTGGCTACACCTTC. Full variable domain (rest looked up from reference TRBV5-6 and TRBJ1-2): DAGVTQSPTHLIKTRGQQVTLRCSPKSGHDTVSWYQQALGQGPQFIFQYYEEEERQRGNFPDRFSGHQFPNYSSELNVNALLLGDSALYLCASSYRGFLSGYTFGSGTRLTVV.

The CDR3 DNA reads as TGCAGCGCGATCGGAGATACGCAGTATTTT. It translates to CSAIGDTQYF. The gene calls are TRBV29-1 and TRBJ2-3; D gene uncertain. In germline, CDR1 is SQVTM, CDR2 ANQGSEA. Trimming cost V 7 bases and J 5 bases, with 7 bases left between them. The CDR3 has 10 residues.

The V gene is TRBV24-1, the J gene TRBJ2-1; the D call may be TRBD1 or TRBD2 (7 bases each). Between the trimmed V and J ends, which lost 3 bases and 5 bases, there was a span of 19 bases. Germline lookup yields CDR1 KGHDR and CDR2 SFDVKD. This CDR3 has 17 residues. The CDR3 sequence is CATSDTQGRESHNEQFF. The CDR3 bases are TGTGCCACCAGTGATACACAGGGGCGGGAGTCCCACAATGAGCAGTTCTTC.

This chain connects TRBV29-1 to TRBJ2-7, with 11 bases fitting TRBD2. CDR1 is SQVTM and CDR2 is ANQGSEA in the germline V gene. V trimming: 5 bases; J trimming: 5 bases; junction bases outside the gene matches: 14. The length of the CDR3 is 16 residues. The CDR3 region has the DNA TGCAGCGTTTCGGGGTATACTAGCGGGAGAGTCCACGAGCAGTACTTC. Translation gives CSVSGYTSGRVHEQYF.

This chain joins TRBV28 and TRBJ2-7; 8 positions match TRBD1. The CDR3 covers 16 residues. V shed 0 bases and J 0 bases; nucleotides not matched to a gene: 4. Germline V gene lookup returns CDR1 MDHEN and CDR2 SYDVKM. CDR3 sequence (DNA): TGTGCCAGCAGTTTATGGGCAGGGGGCACCTCCTACGAGCAGTACTTC. This encodes CASSLWAGGTSYEQYF. The full variable domain, rest sourced from reference TRBV28 and TRBJ2-7, is DVKVTQSSRYLVKRTGEKVFLECVQDMDHENMFWYRQDPGLGLRLIYFSYDVKMKEKGDIPEGYSVSREKKERFSLILESASTNQTSMYLCASSLWAGGTSYEQYFGPGTRLTVT.

This chain connects TRBV28 to TRBJ2-4; D ambiguous. The CDR3 length is 13 residues. The V and J ends lost 4 bases and 9 bases respectively, with 13 bases between them. Germline V CDR1 and CDR2: MDHEN, SYDVKM. This chain's CDR3 is CASSYLRGGIQYF. CDR3 sequence (DNA): TGTGCCAGCAGTTACTTGCGAGGTGGCATTCAGTACTTC.

This rearrangement joins TRBV25-1 to TRBJ2-6, with D unclear. The CDR3 is 16 amino acids. V was cut by 3 bases and J by 3 bases, with 12 bases left in between. CDR1 and CDR2 (germline): MGHDK, SYGVNS. CDR3 sequence: CASSDPVPSGANVLTF. The DNA of the CDR3 is TGTGCCAGCAGTGACCCGGTCCCCAGTGGGGCCAACGTCCTGACTTTC.

The chain links TRBV5-1 to TRBJ2-3; 7 bases line up with TRBD2. This CDR3 is 16 amino acids long. CDR1 is SGHRS, CDR2 YFSETQ, per germline. The junction had 5 bases not matched to a gene; V was cut back by 0 bases and J by 1 base. The CDR3 coding sequence is TGCGCCAGCAGCTTGGGATCCCGGGGGGGCACAGATACGCAGTATTTT. Translated: CASSLGSRGGTDTQYF.

The chain is built from TRBV7-6 and TRBJ2-7; the D gene could be TRBD1 or TRBD2 (6 bases each). V lost 1 base, J lost 3 bases, and 13 bases lay in between. The CDR3 covers 15 residues. The germline V gene encodes CDR1 SGHVS and CDR2 FNYEAQ. CDR3 sequence reads: CASSLEGGFRYEQYF. The CDR3 DNA reads TGTGCCAGCAGCTTAGAAGGGGGGTTCCGCTACGAGCAGTACTTC. Together with reference TRBV7-6 and TRBJ2-7, the CDR3 gives the full variable domain: GAGVSQSPRYKVTKRGQDVALRCDPISGHVSLYWYRQALGQGPEFLTYFNYEAQQDKSGLPNDRFSAERPEGSISTLTIQRTEQRDSAMYRCASSLEGGFRYEQYFGPGTRLTVT.